This T cell receptor beta chain was retrieved from a study of CD8 T cells in ankylosing spondylitis. TCRdb re-derived calls from the 5' RACE reads in MiXCR, one entry per CDR3 protein. The sample yields about 360,000 distinct CDR3 sequences, approximately 20% seen once. The specimen was blood, either unsorted or a sorted T cell fraction (not recorded which). This TCR was recovered from a male donor with ankylosing spondylitis or in good health (not recorded which).

CDR3 loop: CSAQTSSRDQETQYF. For the CDR3, the DNA is TGCAGTGCTCAGACGTCTAGCAGAGACCAAGAGACCCAGTACTTC. The V and J genes are TRBV20-1 and TRBJ2-5; D possibly corresponds to TRBD2 (5 bases). V shed 5 bases and J shed 0 bases, with 16 bases lying between them. CDR3 length: 15 amino acids. Germline CDR1 is DFQATT and CDR2 is SNEGSKA (reference sequence).